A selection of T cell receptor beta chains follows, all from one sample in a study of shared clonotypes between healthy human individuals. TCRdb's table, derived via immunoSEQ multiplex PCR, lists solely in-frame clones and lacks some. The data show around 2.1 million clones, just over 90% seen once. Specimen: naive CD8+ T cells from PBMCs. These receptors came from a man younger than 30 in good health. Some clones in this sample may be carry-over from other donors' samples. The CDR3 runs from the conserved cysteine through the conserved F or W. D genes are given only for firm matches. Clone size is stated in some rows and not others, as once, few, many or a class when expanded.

DNA: TGTGCCAGCAGCTTAGCTGTGGGGCAAGGCGGGGAGCTGTTTTTT; CDR3: CASSLAVGQGGELFF; J: TRBJ2-2; size: once; length: 15; V: TRBV7-9; D: -
DNA: TGTGCCATCAGTGAGTGGGGACAGGGATCCTACGAGCAGTACTTC; CDR3: CAISEWGQGSYEQYF; J: TRBJ2-7; size: few; length: 15; V: TRBV10-3; D: TRBD1
DNA: TGTGCCATCAGTGAGTCGCGGGGGGACCGCCGGGTCTATGGCTACACCTTC; CDR3: CAISESRGDRRVYGYTF; J: TRBJ1-2; size: -; length: 17; V: TRBV10-3; D: -
DNA: TGTGCCAGCAGTTTACTCGCAGCAACCTACGAGCAGTACTTC; CDR3: CASSLLAATYEQYF; J: TRBJ2-7; size: -; length: 14; V: TRBV28; D: -
DNA: TGTGCCAGTAGTATAGATGCGGAACATGGCTACACCTTC; CDR3: CASSIDAEHGYTF; J: TRBJ1-2; size: once; length: 13; V: TRBV19; D: -
DNA: TGTGCCAGCAGTTTCACGGTCCTAGCGGGAGAGGTTGAGCAGTTCTTC; CDR3: CASSFTVLAGEVEQFF; J: TRBJ2-1; size: -; length: 16; V: TRBV27; D: TRBD2
DNA: TGCGCCAGCAGACAGGGCCCCGGGAGCAATCAGCCCCAGCATTTT; CDR3: CASRQGPGSNQPQHF; J: TRBJ1-5; size: -; length: 15; V: TRBV10-2; D: -
DNA: TGTGCCAGCAGACTAGCAGGGGAAGGCGAGCAGTACTTC; CDR3: CASRLAGEGEQYF; J: TRBJ2-7; size: -; length: 13; V: TRBV28; D: -
DNA: TGTGCCAGCAGTGAACTGGGTATGGCTTTCTTT; CDR3: CASSELGMAFF; J: TRBJ1-1; size: -; length: 11; V: TRBV6-1; D: -
DNA: TGTGCCAGCAGTGACTATGTGGGGATCTCCGGTGAGACCCAGTACTTC; CDR3: CASSDYVGISGETQYF; J: TRBJ2-5; size: -; length: 16; V: TRBV2; D: -
DNA: TGTGCCAGCAGTTTATCGTGGGGGTCGTACCCTACCGAGCAGTACTTC; CDR3: CASSLSWGSYPTEQYF; J: TRBJ2-7; size: -; length: 16; V: TRBV27; D: -
DNA: TGTGCCAGTAGTTCCGCAGGGGCTGGAAACACCATATATTTT; CDR3: CASSSAGAGNTIYF; J: TRBJ1-3; size: -; length: 14; V: TRBV19; D: -
DNA: TGTGCCAGCAGCAAAGGGGGGGGAGGGGTTAGCAATCAGCCCCAGCATTTT; CDR3: CASSKGGGGVSNQPQHF; J: TRBJ1-5; size: -; length: 17; V: TRBV21-1; D: -
DNA: TGCGCCAGCAGCCATGAGGGGGCAGCCCTTGATGGCTACACCTTC; CDR3: CASSHEGAALDGYTF; J: TRBJ1-2; size: -; length: 15; V: TRBV4-3; D: TRBD1
DNA: TGTGCCAGCAGTCCTCCCTTTGGGCGGTCTGGAAACACCATATATTTT; CDR3: CASSPPFGRSGNTIYF; J: TRBJ1-3; size: once; length: 16; V: TRBV28; D: -
DNA: TGTGCCAGCTCAGATGTCAGACAAGAGACCCAGTACTTC; CDR3: CASSDVRQETQYF; J: TRBJ2-5; size: -; length: 13; V: TRBV18; D: -
DNA: TGCGCCAGCAGCTTGGCGGCGGGAACCGGAAATGAGCAGTTCTTC; CDR3: CASSLAAGTGNEQFF; J: TRBJ2-1; size: -; length: 15; V: TRBV5-1; D: -
DNA: TGCGCCAGCAGCTTGGATCAGGACGTACCCTCCTACGAGCAGTACTTC; CDR3: CASSLDQDVPSYEQYF; J: TRBJ2-7; size: -; length: 16; V: TRBV5-1; D: -
DNA: TGTGCCAGCAGTTTCTATGCGGGACTAGCGGGAGGAAACGGCGGGGAGCTGTTTTTT; CDR3: CASSFYAGLAGGNGGELFF; J: TRBJ2-2; size: -; length: 19; V: TRBV28; D: TRBD2
DNA: TGCAGCGTTGCAGGCCTGACCATCTATGGCTACACCTTC; CDR3: CSVAGLTIYGYTF; J: TRBJ1-2; size: -; length: 13; V: TRBV29-1; D: -
DNA: TGTGCCAGCATTTTCCCCTACGAGCAGTACTTC; CDR3: CASIFPYEQYF; J: TRBJ2-7; size: -; length: 11; V: TRBV25-1; D: -
DNA: TGTGCCAGCAGAGGAGGGAAAGCGTACGAAGAGACCCAGTACTTC; CDR3: CASRGGKAYEETQYF; J: TRBJ2-5; size: -; length: 15; V: TRBV14; D: -
DNA: TGTGCCAGCAGTTCCTCCCTTTATAGCAATCAGCCCCAGCATTTT; CDR3: CASSSSLYSNQPQHF; J: TRBJ1-5; size: -; length: 15; V: TRBV6-5; D: -
DNA: TGCGCCAGTAGCGGATCCCAAGAGACCCAGTACTTC; CDR3: CASSGSQETQYF; J: TRBJ2-5; size: once; length: 12; V: TRBV4-1; D: -
DNA: TGTGCCAGCAGTGAAGCACTAGCTGACTACGAGCAGTACTTC; CDR3: CASSEALADYEQYF; J: TRBJ2-7; size: -; length: 14; V: TRBV2; D: -